This T cell receptor beta chain comes out of a study of control samples from healthy donors and cancer patients (TCRdb year 2020). A remark on this clone: This receptor's antigen is unknown. Base qualities are not provided; no much larger clone lies one nucleotide away.

CDR1 is given as SQVTM and CDR2 as ANQGSEA, both from the germline V gene. The trim is 1 base for V and 4 bases for J, with a gap of 4 bases between the germline ends. The CDR3 holds 11 amino acids from the cysteine to the phenylalanine. The only DNA kept is the CDR3, 33 bases in frame from the first base. The library was made by the immunoSEQ multiplex PCR assay. This immuneACCESS table, as held by TCRdb, lists in-frame sequences with V and J called but not all clones. Of the missing ones, under half trace to an unresolved V gene in checked studies; the others have no known cause. The sample profile shows tens of thousands of clones; 91% of them were found once. About 0.91% of the sample comes from the top ten.

The chain employs TRBV29-1 and TRBJ2-5; the D gene is unclear. The sequence came from a man aged 25 to 45 with colorectal cancer. Source material: PBMCs. CDR3 reads: CSVEAVETQYF. The DNA is TGCAGCGTTGAAGCAGTAGAGACCCAGTACTTC.